These 10 T cell receptor beta chains were all obtained from the same sample, sequenced in a study of CXCR3-negative and CXCR3-positive naive CD8 T cells (dated by TCRdb to about 2019). The sequencing machine was a NextSeq 550. The Human TCR Profiling Kit (MiLaboratory) was used to make UMI-labeled 5' RACE TRB cDNA libraries. Each entry corresponds to one CDR3 protein sequence from reads that TCRdb reprocessed, and DNA is not given. The sample table on file contains approximately 58,000 distinct CDR3 sequences. The ten largest account for 0.35% to 0.5% of the sample. Material: naive CXCR3- CD8+ T cells from blood. Sample cell subset or site, as interpreted from the label and publication: CD45RO-CCR7+CD27+CD95- naive CD8+ T cells lacking CXCR3 (TNR3-). The receptors stem from a human donor in good health. Some clones in this sample may be carry-over from other donors' samples.

The chain combines TRBV7-2 with TRBJ2-7. The CDR3 has 13 amino acids. CDR1 is SGHTA, CDR2 FQGNSA, per germline. The CDR3 reads CASSSGAPYEQYF.

This rearrangement joins TRBV6-2 or TRBV6-3 to TRBJ2-7; TCRdb indicates TRBD2, and absent DNA this call remains unverified. This CDR3 contains 14 residues. Germline lookup yields CDR1 MNHEY and CDR2 SVGEGT. The CDR3 here is CASSRTDPRNEQYF.

The chain couples TRBV5-1 to TRBJ2-7; the D gene TCRdb calls, TRBD1, cannot be checked with no DNA. This CDR3 contains 16 residues. Per germline, CDR1 SGHRS and CDR2 YFSETQ. The chain's CDR3 is CASSFLGATGEAEQYF.

This chain connects TRBV7-9 to TRBJ2-1; TCRdb gives TRBD2 as the D gene, but with no DNA this cannot be confirmed. This CDR3 is 15 amino acids long. Germline V gene lookup returns CDR1 SEHNR and CDR2 FQNEAQ (reference sequence). This CDR3 reads CASSTGTNPTIEQFF.

This rearrangement joins TRBV9 to TRBJ2-7; TCRdb selects TRBD2, and the lack of DNA leaves this call unchecked. The CDR3 covers 19 residues. Germline V gene lookup returns CDR1 SGDLS and CDR2 YYNGEE. The CDR3 loop reads CASSVATGGLAGETYEQYF.

The chain is built from TRBV4-2 and TRBJ2-1; with no DNA, the TCRdb D assignment of TRBD1 cannot be verified. CDR1 is LGHNA and CDR2 is YNFKEQ in the germline V gene. This CDR3 region has 15 residues. CDR3 protein: CASSQDQGQLNEQFF.

The chain joins TRBV5-1 to TRBJ2-1; TCRdb names TRBD1, which stays unverified in the absence of DNA. There are 16 residues in the CDR3. Looked up from germline, CDR1 is SGHRS and CDR2 is YFSETQ. The CDR3 sequence is CASSLGNGTGNNEQFF.

The chain employs TRBV5-1 and TRBJ1-1. The germline V gene has CDR1 SGHRS and CDR2 YFSETQ. The CDR3 length is 13 residues. CDR3 in amino acids: CASSERGVTEAFF. The variable domain in full, with the rest retrieved from reference TRBV5-1 and TRBJ1-1, is KAGVTQTPRYLIKTRGQQVTLSCSPISGHRSVSWYQQTPGQGLQFLFEYFSETQRNKGNFPGRFSGRQFSNSRSEMNVSTLELGDSALYLCASSERGVTEAFFGQGTRLTVV.

This chain uses TRBV7-6 with TRBJ2-7; TCRdb's assignment of TRBD1 cannot be checked, as there is no DNA. The CDR3 is 17 amino acids. Germline CDR1 and CDR2: SGHVS and FNYEAQ. The CDR3 loop is CASSLEVGQDPYVEQYF.

This chain links TRBV11-2 with TRBJ2-7; TCRdb outputs TRBD1, but without DNA this stays unchecked. From germline, CDR1 is SGHAT and CDR2 FQNNGV. This CDR3 is built from 17 residues. The CDR3 loop reads CASSLLGPGQSTYEQYF.